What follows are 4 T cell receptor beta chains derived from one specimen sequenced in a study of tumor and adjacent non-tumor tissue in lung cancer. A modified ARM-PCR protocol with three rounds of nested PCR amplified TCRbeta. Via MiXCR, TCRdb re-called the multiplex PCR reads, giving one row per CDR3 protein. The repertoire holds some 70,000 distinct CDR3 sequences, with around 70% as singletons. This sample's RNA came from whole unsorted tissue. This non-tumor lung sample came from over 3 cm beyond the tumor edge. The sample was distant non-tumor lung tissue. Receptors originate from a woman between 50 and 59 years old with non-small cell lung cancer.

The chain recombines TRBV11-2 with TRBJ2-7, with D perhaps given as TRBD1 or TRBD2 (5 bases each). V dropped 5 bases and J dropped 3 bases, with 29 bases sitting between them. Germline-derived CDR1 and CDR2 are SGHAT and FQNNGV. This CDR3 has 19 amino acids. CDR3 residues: CASSIAPTRGPTGHYEQYF. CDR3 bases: TGTGCCAGCAGCATAGCCCCTACGAGGGGCCCAACGGGGCACTACGAGCAGTACTTC.

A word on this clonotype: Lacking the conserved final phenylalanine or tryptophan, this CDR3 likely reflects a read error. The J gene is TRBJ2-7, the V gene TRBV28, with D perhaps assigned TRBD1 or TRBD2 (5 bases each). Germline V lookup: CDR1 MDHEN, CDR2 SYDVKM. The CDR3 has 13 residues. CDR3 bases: TGTGTCAGCACCGATCAGGGAGCCTACGAGCAGTACTCC. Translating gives CVSTDQGAYEQYS.

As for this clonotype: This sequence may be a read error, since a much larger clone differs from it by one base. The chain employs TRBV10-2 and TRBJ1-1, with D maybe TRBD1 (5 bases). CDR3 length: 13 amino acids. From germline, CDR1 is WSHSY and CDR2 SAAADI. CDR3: CASRNRDYTEALF. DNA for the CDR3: TGCGCCAGCAGGAACCGGGACTACACTGAAGCTCTCTTT.

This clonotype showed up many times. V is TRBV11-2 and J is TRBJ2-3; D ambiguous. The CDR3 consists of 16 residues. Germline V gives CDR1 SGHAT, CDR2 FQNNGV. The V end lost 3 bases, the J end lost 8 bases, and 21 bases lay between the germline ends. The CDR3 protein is CASSLNPGPPPATQYF. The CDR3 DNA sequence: TGTGCCAGCAGCTTGAATCCGGGCCCGCCCCCAGCTACGCAGTATTTT.